This T cell receptor (beta chain) was identified during a study of blood T cell repertoires in COVID-19. Germline CDR1 reads SGHAT; CDR2 reads FQNNGV. J was trimmed by 6 bases and V by 5 bases; bases with no gene match: 13. The CDR3 length is 16 residues. Clones were sequenced by immunoSEQ multiplex PCR, and TCRdb holds only the in-frame ones, with some missing. The table includes roughly 220,000 clones, around 89% detected once. V gene TRBV11-2 combines with J gene TRBJ2-3; 8 bases align to TRBD2. The clonotype comes from a man aged 25 to 45 who had been exposed to COVID-19. Sequencing was done on a sample of PBMCs or T cells enriched from blood (not recorded which). CDR3 sequence (DNA): TGTGCCAGCAGCCCGGGTGGCGGGGGGTCCGGGGATACGCAGTATTTT. It specifies CASSPGGGGSGDTQYF. The variable domain in full, with the rest retrieved from reference TRBV11-2 and TRBJ2-3, is EAGVAQSPRYKIIEKRQSVAFWCNPISGHATLYWYQQILGQGPKLLIQFQNNGVVDDSQLPKDRFSAERLKGVDSTLKIQPAKLEDSAVYLCASSPGGGGSGDTQYFGPGTRLTVL.